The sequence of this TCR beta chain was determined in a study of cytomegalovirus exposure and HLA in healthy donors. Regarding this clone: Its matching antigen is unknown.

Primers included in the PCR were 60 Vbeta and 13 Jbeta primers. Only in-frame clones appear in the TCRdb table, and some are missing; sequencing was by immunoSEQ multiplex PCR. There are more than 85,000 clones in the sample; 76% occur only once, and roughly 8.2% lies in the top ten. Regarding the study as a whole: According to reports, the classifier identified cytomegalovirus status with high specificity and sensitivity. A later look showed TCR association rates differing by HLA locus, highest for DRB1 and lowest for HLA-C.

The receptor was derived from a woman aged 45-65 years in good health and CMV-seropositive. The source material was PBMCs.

This chain's CDR3 is CASRRGQNTEAFF. DNA for the CDR3: TGTGCCAGCAGGAGGGGGCAGAACACTGAAGCTTTCTTT. The chain combines TRBV6-5 with TRBJ1-1; TRBD1 matches 7 bases. There are 13 residues in the CDR3. Germline values: CDR1 MNHEY, CDR2 SVGAGI. The J segment lost 1 base and the V segment lost 6 bases, leaving 2 bases of the junction unmatched.